This is a list of T cell receptor beta chains from one sample in a study of T cell responses to AZD1222 COVID-19 vaccine. Sequencing used immunoSEQ multiplex PCR; TCRdb keeps in-frame clones, though not all of them. The table lists about 84,000 clones, roughly nine tenths of them singletons. Here the sequenced sample was peripheral blood, taken on day 0 of AZD1222 vaccination. The receptors were gathered from an adult in good health. CDR3s include the opening cysteine and the closing phenylalanine or tryptophan. D genes are given only for firm matches. Clone size is given for some rows only: seen once, a few or many times, or a class if the clone is expanded.

TRBD1,TRBJ1-2,TRBV12-3/TRBV12-4,NA,CASSPGTDYGYTF,TGTGCCAGCAGCCCCGGGACAGACTATGGCTACACCTTC
TRBD1,TRBJ2-4,TRBV27,NA,CASNSQGMGNIQYF,TGTGCCAGCAACTCACAGGGGATGGGGAACATTCAGTACTTC
NA,TRBJ2-1,TRBV6-6,few,CASWTDSYNEQFF,TGTGCCAGCTGGACAGATTCCTACAATGAGCAGTTCTTC
TRBD1,TRBJ1-6,TRBV18,NA,CASSPTGQGIQFDSPLHF,TGTGCCAGCTCACCAACCGGACAGGGGATCCAATTCGATTCACCCCTCCACTTT
NA,TRBJ1-1,TRBV6-2/TRBV6-3,NA,CASSPGIEAFF,TGTGCCAGCAGCCCCGGGATCGAAGCTTTCTTT
NA,TRBJ2-1,TRBV7-2,NA,CASSLGSSNEQFF,TGTGCCAGCAGCTTAGGGAGTAGCAACGAGCAGTTCTTC
TRBD2,TRBJ2-3,TRBV7-9,NA,CASSLGSAGTSGTDTQYF,TGTGCCAGCAGCTTGGGGTCAGCCGGGACTAGCGGCACAGATACGCAGTATTTT
NA,TRBJ1-5,TRBV7-8,NA,CASSLVGDQPQHF,TGTGCCAGCAGCTTAGTGGGTGATCAGCCCCAGCATTTT
TRBD1,TRBJ2-5,TRBV5-6,NA,CASSDLTGGIGETQYF,TGTGCCAGCAGCGACCTGACAGGGGGCATTGGAGAGACCCAGTACTTC
NA,TRBJ2-7,TRBV19,NA,CASSYRGGIGSYEQYF,TGTGCCAGTAGTTATCGCGGCGGGATAGGCTCCTACGAGCAGTACTTC
NA,TRBJ2-7,TRBV7-9,NA,CASSSRTYEQYF,TGTGCCAGCAGCTCACGGACTTACGAGCAGTACTTC
TRBD1,TRBJ1-6,TRBV5-1,once,CASSPGTGNSPLHF,TGCGCCAGCAGCCCCGGGACAGGGAATTCACCCCTCCACTTT
TRBD1,TRBJ1-1,TRBV7-6,few,CASSPGSGTGGGGEAFF,TGTGCCAGCAGCCCGGGTTCCGGGACAGGGGGCGGTGGTGAAGCTTTCTTT
NA,TRBJ2-2,TRBV11-3,NA,CASSSLPKADTGELFF,TGTGCCAGCAGCTCTCTACCAAAGGCTGACACCGGGGAGCTGTTTTTT
NA,TRBJ1-2,TRBV27,NA,CASSPDPLARVDGYTF,TGTGCCAGCAGTCCAGACCCCCTCGCCAGGGTCGACGGCTACACCTTC
TRBD2,TRBJ2-1,TRBV29-1,NA,CSARTSGGSYNEQFF,TGCAGCGCCCGGACTAGCGGGGGGTCCTACAATGAGCAGTTCTTC
NA,TRBJ1-4,TRBV28,NA,CASSSHAVRQGATNEKLFF,TGTGCCAGCAGCTCCCACGCCGTTCGGCAGGGAGCAACTAATGAAAAACTGTTTTTT
NA,TRBJ2-3,TRBV5-1,NA,CASSSGPSTDTQYF,TGCGCCAGCAGCTCCGGACCTAGCACAGATACGCAGTATTTT
NA,TRBJ2-1,TRBV24-1,NA,CATSVGAPYNEQFF,TGTGCCACCAGTGTAGGGGCGCCGTACAATGAGCAGTTCTTC
TRBD1,TRBJ1-1,TRBV5-4,few,CASSTGQGNTEAFF,TGTGCCAGCAGCACGGGACAGGGGAACACTGAAGCTTTCTTT
NA,TRBJ2-2,TRBV11-2,NA,CASSLRGNTGELFF,TGTGCCAGCAGCTTACGGGGGAATACCGGGGAGCTGTTTTTT
NA,TRBJ1-2,TRBV5-1,NA,CASSWGVGQDYGYTF,TGCGCCAGCAGCTGGGGCGTGGGACAAGACTATGGCTACACCTTC
TRBD1,TRBJ2-3,TRBV5-1,few,CASGEGTGAPGTQYF,TGCGCCAGCGGGGAAGGGACAGGGGCCCCGGGGACGCAGTATTTT
NA,TRBJ1-4,TRBV10-3,once,CAISESLQETNEKLFF,TGTGCCATCAGTGAGTCGCTTCAGGAAACTAATGAAAAACTGTTTTTT
NA,TRBJ1-1,TRBV19,NA,CASSMRTEHTEAFF,TGTGCCAGTAGTATGCGGACAGAGCACACTGAAGCTTTCTTT
TRBD2,TRBJ2-2,TRBV9,NA,CASSAGLAGPINTGELFF,TGTGCCAGCAGCGCGGGACTAGCGGGTCCTATAAACACCGGGGAGCTGTTTTTT
NA,TRBJ2-1,TRBV27,NA,CASSLSFSTALPYNEQFF,TGTGCCAGCAGTTTATCTTTTTCGACAGCCTTGCCCTACAATGAGCAGTTCTTC
NA,TRBJ2-3,TRBV3-1/TRBV3-2,NA,CASSQVGVPDTQYF,TGTGCCAGCAGCCAAGTCGGCGTACCAGATACGCAGTATTTT
NA,TRBJ2-1,TRBV6-6,few,CASSYSGPEQFF,TGTGCCAGCAGTTACTCTGGACCAGAGCAGTTCTTC
TRBD1,TRBJ1-2,TRBV18,NA,CASSPIQGANYGYTF,TGTGCCAGCTCACCGATTCAGGGGGCTAACTATGGCTACACCTTC
TRBD1,TRBJ2-7,TRBV14,NA,CASSRQGSAEQYF,TGTGCCAGCAGCCGACAGGGGTCCGCCGAGCAGTACTTC
NA,TRBJ2-7,TRBV5-8,few,CASSLSPGVVSSYEQYF,TGTGCCAGCAGCTTGTCCCCGGGTGTAGTCAGCTCCTACGAGCAGTACTTC
TRBD2,TRBJ2-5,TRBV5-4,NA,CASSTTSGRRETQYF,TGTGCCAGCAGCACAACTAGCGGGAGGCGGGAGACCCAGTACTTC
NA,TRBJ1-1,TRBV13,NA,CASSLEGGRTNTEAFF,TGTGCCAGCAGCCTCGAGGGAGGACGGACGAACACTGAAGCTTTCTTT
NA,TRBJ2-6,TRBV2,NA,CASSRGGSGANVLTF,TGTGCCAGCAGTAGGGGGGGCTCTGGGGCCAACGTCCTGACTTTC
TRBD1,TRBJ1-3,TRBV11-2,NA,CASSSGQAAGNTIYF,TGTGCCAGCAGCTCGGGACAGGCGGCCGGAAACACCATATATTTT
NA,TRBJ2-3,TRBV2,NA,CASSVGTPDTQYF,TGTGCCAGCAGTGTAGGGACACCAGATACGCAGTATTTT
TRBD2,TRBJ2-1,TRBV3-1/TRBV3-2,once,CASSPQARGASGSADEQFF,TGTGCCAGCAGCCCGCAAGCAAGAGGGGCTAGCGGGAGTGCTGATGAGCAGTTCTTC
TRBD1,TRBJ1-3,TRBV3-1/TRBV3-2,NA,CASSRKGASGNTIYF,TGTGCCAGCAGCCGGAAGGGGGCGAGCGGAAACACCATATATTTT
NA,TRBJ1-5,TRBV24-1,NA,CATSDGWGQPQHF,TGTGCCACCAGTGATGGGTGGGGTCAGCCCCAGCATTTT
NA,TRBJ2-5,TRBV7-2,NA,CASSFGGAGETQYF,TGTGCCAGCAGCTTCGGGGGCGCGGGAGAGACCCAGTACTTC
TRBD1,TRBJ1-2,TRBV5-6,NA,CASSPGQGPIYGYTF,TGTGCCAGCAGCCCTGGACAGGGACCCATTTATGGCTACACCTTC
NA,TRBJ1-1,TRBV10-3,NA,CAISDGQNTEAFF,TGTGCCATCAGTGATGGGCAGAACACTGAAGCTTTCTTT
NA,TRBJ1-5,TRBV5-3,NA,CARSFADRYGSNQPQHF,TGTGCCAGAAGCTTTGCGGACCGGTACGGCAGCAATCAGCCCCAGCATTTT
NA,TRBJ2-1,TRBV23-1,NA,CASSQHGPDNEQFF,TGCGCCAGCAGTCAACATGGACCGGACAATGAGCAGTTCTTC
NA,TRBJ2-7,TRBV5-6,NA,CASGDSRVGGSYEQYF,TGTGCCAGCGGCGACTCTCGAGTGGGGGGATCCTACGAGCAGTACTTC
TRBD2,TRBJ2-1,TRBV7-8,few,CASSPGREAYNEQFF,TGTGCCAGCAGCCCCGGGAGGGAAGCCTACAATGAGCAGTTCTTC
NA,TRBJ2-7,TRBV15,NA,CATSRGGFYEQYF,TGTGCCACCAGCAGAGGGGGGTTCTACGAGCAGTACTTC
NA,TRBJ2-7,TRBV27,NA,CASSLTPLSYEQYF,TGTGCCAGCAGTCTCACCCCCCTCTCCTACGAGCAGTACTTC